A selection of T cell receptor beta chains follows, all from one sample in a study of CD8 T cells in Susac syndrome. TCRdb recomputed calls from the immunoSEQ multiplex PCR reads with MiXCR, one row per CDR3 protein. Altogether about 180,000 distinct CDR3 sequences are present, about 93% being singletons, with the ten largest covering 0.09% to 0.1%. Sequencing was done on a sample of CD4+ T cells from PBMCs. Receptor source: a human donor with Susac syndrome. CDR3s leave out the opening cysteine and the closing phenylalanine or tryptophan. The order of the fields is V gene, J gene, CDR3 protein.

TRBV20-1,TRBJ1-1,SARDLGYTEAF
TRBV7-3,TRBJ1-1,ASSPQGGSSEAF
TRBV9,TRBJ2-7,ASNDGGADEQY
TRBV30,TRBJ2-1,AWSGRNHNEQF
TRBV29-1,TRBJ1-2,SVALNREGLGYT
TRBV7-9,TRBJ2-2,ASRFRDGEYGELF
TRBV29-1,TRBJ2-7,SARPDPRGYEQY
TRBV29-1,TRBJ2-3,SLGQGTDTQY
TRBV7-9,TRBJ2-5,ASSPSHGQGETQY
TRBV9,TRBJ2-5,ASSTSPQWEETQY
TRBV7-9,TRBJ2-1,ASSFGTSGAYNEQF
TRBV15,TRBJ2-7,ATSKSRLPRDRGSYEQY
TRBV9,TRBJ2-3,ASSAETGKDTQY
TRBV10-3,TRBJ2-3,AISLAGGSDTQY
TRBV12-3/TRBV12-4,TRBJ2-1,ASSRGLAGGQSEQF
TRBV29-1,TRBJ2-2,SVEVSGGAGELF
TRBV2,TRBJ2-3,ASSEAGPETDTQY
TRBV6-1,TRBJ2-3,ASSRIGGTTDTQY
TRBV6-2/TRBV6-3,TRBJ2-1,ASSYGLAGKGGEQF
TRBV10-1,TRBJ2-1,ASSLGSSDNEQF
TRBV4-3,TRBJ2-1,ASSQDPRLAGDNEQF
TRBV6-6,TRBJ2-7,ASSYSSRLSEQY